This T cell receptor (beta chain) was sequenced for a study of T cell clonality in common variable immunodeficiency. Study-level points and caveats: The cause of increased CVID clonality remains unclear without subpopulation sequencing.

Germline V lookup: CDR1 MNHNS, CDR2 SASEGT. V shed 1 base and J shed 6 bases, with 15 bases lying between them. There are 15 residues in the CDR3. The data were produced by immunoSEQ multiplex PCR, yet TCRdb's version contains in-frame clones alone and is incomplete. This sample includes more than 35,000 clones with no singletons; its ten biggest clones take up about 0.68%. This clone appeared many times. Its cognate antigen is unknown. The read ends 3 residues before the CDR3 terminus; that terminus is restored from the germline J gene. Both groups were predominantly of Caucasian heritage. This receptor was taken from a person aged 18-70 years in good health. This chain links TRBV6-1 with TRBJ1-2, with a possible D match to TRBD1 (6 bases). The sequenced sample was peripheral blood mononuclear cells. CDR3 DNA, as far as it was read: TGTGCCAGCAGTGAAGTTCACAGGGAGGGGGATGGC. It specifies CASSEVHREGDG. The entire CDR3 protein is CASSEVHREGDGYTF.